These T cell receptor beta chains were read from a single sample in a study of blood T cells in healthy people across ages. One entry per CDR3 protein, called by TCRdb with MiXCR from the 5' RACE reads. Counted here are about 970,000 distinct CDR3 sequences, just over 50% occurring once; the ten biggest clones make up about 22%. The sequenced sample was blood. The receptor source for this set is an older woman in good health. Each CDR3 is given with its conserved first and last residue. D genes are given only for firm matches. Expanded clones are given a class, and other clones once, few, many or no size at all.

clone_size j_call d_call cdr3_length v_call cdr3_nt cdr3_aa
few TRBJ2-7 . 13 TRBV27 TGTGCCAGCAGCGAGAACCGGGCCTACGAGCAGTACTTC CASSENRAYEQYF
. TRBJ2-7 . 16 TRBV7-6 TGTGCCAGCAGCTTAGAGGGACGGACAATCTCCTACGAGCAGTACTTC CASSLEGRTISYEQYF
. TRBJ2-3 TRBD2 16 TRBV13 TGTGCCAGCAGCCTATCAAAGCGGGAGAGTTCACGTACGCAGTATTTT CASSLSKRESSRTQYF
. TRBJ1-1 . 13 TRBV4-2 TGTGCCAGCAGCCGACAGGAAGGCCCTGAAGCTTTCTTT CASSRQEGPEAFF
few TRBJ2-6 . 16 TRBV18 TGTGCCAGCTCTCGGACAGATAGCTCTGGGGCCAACGTCCTGACTTTC CASSRTDSSGANVLTF
. TRBJ2-1 TRBD1 12 TRBV14 TGTGCCAGCAGCCGGGGACAGGGGTTTAAGTTCTTC CASSRGQGFKFF
. TRBJ1-5 . 15 TRBV15 TGTGCCACCAGCAGAGGGCTCTTCGGGGACGGACCCCAGCATTTT CATSRGLFGDGPQHF
. TRBJ1-6 TRBD1 15 TRBV12-3/TRBV12-4 TGTGCCAGCAGCCCACACAGGGGTTATAATTCACCCCTCCACTTT CASSPHRGYNSPLHF
few TRBJ2-1 TRBD2 15 TRBV7-2 TGTGCCAGCAGCTTAGCGGGAGGGACCTACAATGAGCAGTTCTTC CASSLAGGTYNEQFF
. TRBJ1-2 . 13 TRBV12-3/TRBV12-4 TGTGCCAGCAGTTTTGTGGAAAATGGTGGCTACACCTTC CASSFVENGGYTF
. TRBJ2-7 . 12 TRBV6-1 TGTGCCATCTTGGGACAAACCTACGAGCAGTACTTC CAILGQTYEQYF
. TRBJ1-5 . 14 TRBV7-9 TGTGCCAGCAGTCGTTCGACGGGGTCTCAGCCCCAGCATTTT CASSRSTGSQPQHF
. TRBJ2-4 . 13 TRBV7-9 TGTGCCAGCAGCCCTGACCCAGGAAACATTCAGTACTTC CASSPDPGNIQYF
few TRBJ2-7 . 12 TRBV20-1 TGCAGTGCTAGGCCCAACTACTACGAGCAGTACTTC CSARPNYYEQYF
few TRBJ2-7 TRBD2 14 TRBV20-1 TGCAGTGCTAGAGATCTAGCGGGAGTCCTCGAGCAGTACTTC CSARDLAGVLEQYF
few TRBJ2-7 . 15 TRBV12-3/TRBV12-4 TGTGCCAGCAGTCAAGGGGACGGGATCGCCTACGAGCAGTACTTC CASSQGDGIAYEQYF
. TRBJ2-1 . 17 TRBV28 TGTGCCAGCAGTCCCAGTTACCTAGCGAGAGTAAAGGATGAGCAGTTCTTC CASSPSYLARVKDEQFF
. TRBJ1-5 TRBD1 16 TRBV6-2/TRBV6-3 TGTGCCAGCAGAACTGGGGGGCAGGGGGCCAATCAGCCCCAGCATTTT CASRTGGQGANQPQHF
. TRBJ2-1 . 14 TRBV4-3 TGCGCCAGCAGCCAAGCTCCCCTAGGACTAGAGCAGTTCTTC CASSQAPLGLEQFF
. TRBJ2-2 TRBD2 18 TRBV7-2 TGTGCCAGCAGCAAACCGGGGACTAGCGGGAGACGAACCGGGGAGCTGTTTTTT CASSKPGTSGRRTGELFF
few TRBJ2-3 . 14 TRBV5-1 TGCGCCAGCAGCCCACCGACAACCACAGATACGCAGTATTTT CASSPPTTTDTQYF
. TRBJ1-2 . 14 TRBV12-3/TRBV12-4 TGTGCCAGCAGTTTGCAGGGGCGTAGCTATGGCTACACCTTC CASSLQGRSYGYTF
many TRBJ2-7 . 14 TRBV7-2 TGTGCCAGCAGCTTAGAAAAGCTTTCCTACGAGCAGTACTTC CASSLEKLSYEQYF
. TRBJ2-3 . 16 TRBV27 TGTGCCAGCAGTTTCTTTGGGAATTTGCGAACAGATACGCAGTATTTT CASSFFGNLRTDTQYF
. TRBJ2-5 TRBD1 15 TRBV7-3 TGTGCCAGCAGCCCTACAGGGGTCAGTGGAGAGACCCAGTACTTC CASSPTGVSGETQYF
. TRBJ2-1 TRBD2 19 TRBV24-1 TGTGCCACCAGTGCCCTGCCCGGGACTAGCGGGAGTTTTTTCAATGAGCAGTTCTTC CATSALPGTSGSFFNEQFF
few TRBJ2-7 TRBD2 15 TRBV12-3/TRBV12-4 TGTGCCAGCAGCTTAGGGGACTACCGCTCCTACGAGCAGTACTTC CASSLGDYRSYEQYF
few TRBJ2-1 . 12 TRBV2 TGTGCCAGCAGAAACCCACTCGGGGAGCAGTTCTTC CASRNPLGEQFF
few TRBJ2-1 TRBD2 13 TRBV28 TGTGCCAACAGGACTAGAGTGGACAATGAGCAGTTCTTC CANRTRVDNEQFF
. TRBJ2-1 TRBD2 17 TRBV15 TGTGCCACCAGCAGAGTTCCACTAGCGGGAAGTATCAATGAGCAGTTCTTC CATSRVPLAGSINEQFF
. TRBJ1-1 TRBD1 13 TRBV7-3 TGTGCCAGCAGCACAGGGGTACGAACTGAAGCTTTCTTT CASSTGVRTEAFF
. TRBJ2-7 . 12 TRBV20-1 TGCAGTGCTAGAACAGGGAAGTACGAGCAGTACTTC CSARTGKYEQYF
. TRBJ1-2 TRBD1 12 TRBV29-1 TGCAGCGCTGTTGGGACAGGGTATGGCTACACCTTC CSAVGTGYGYTF
. TRBJ1-2 . 14 TRBV7-9 TGTGCCAGCAGTGGGCAGGGTCCCCTCTATGGCTACACCTTC CASSGQGPLYGYTF
. TRBJ2-5 TRBD2 14 TRBV7-2 TGTGCCAGCACCATGACTAGCGGCTTGGAGACCCAGTACTTC CASTMTSGLETQYF
few TRBJ2-3 TRBD2 17 TRBV13 TGTGCCAGCAGCCGTGGGGGGAGCGGGAGGAACACAGATACGCAGTATTTT CASSRGGSGRNTDTQYF
many TRBJ2-7 TRBD1 15 TRBV4-1 TGCGCCAGCAGCCAAGCACCGGGACAGGGGAGCGAGCAGTACTTC CASSQAPGQGSEQYF
. TRBJ2-7 TRBD2 13 TRBV7-2 TGTGCCAGCAGCCCGGGGGGGAGAGTCGAGCAGTACTTC CASSPGGRVEQYF
. TRBJ1-1 . 11 TRBV29-1 TGCAGCGTCCAACCAATGGGGACAGCTTTCTTT CSVQPMGTAFF
. TRBJ1-4 . 15 TRBV4-1 TGCGCCAGCAGCCAAGTAATCATTTCGGGGGAAAAACTGTTTTTT CASSQVIISGEKLFF
. TRBJ2-3 . 13 TRBV28 TGTGCCAGCCGCCAGCGGGCCATAGATACGCAGTATTTT CASRQRAIDTQYF
. TRBJ1-1 TRBD1 16 TRBV7-9 TGTGCCAGCAGCCAAGCCCAGGGACAGGGGAACACTGAAGCTTTCTTT CASSQAQGQGNTEAFF
few TRBJ2-3 TRBD2 14 TRBV20-1 TGCAGTGCTGCCCTAGCGGGAGGCGCAGATACGCAGTATTTT CSAALAGGADTQYF
. TRBJ2-3 TRBD1 12 TRBV6-1 TGTGCCAGCAGTGGACAGGGCCGTACGCAGTATTTT CASSGQGRTQYF
. TRBJ1-4 . 15 TRBV5-1 TGCGCCAGCAGCTTGGTTGCGGAGGGGAATGAAAAACTGTTTTTT CASSLVAEGNEKLFF
few TRBJ2-5 . 15 TRBV7-2 TGTGCCAGCAGCTTAGAGAGGGGACGAATGGAGACCCAGTACTTC CASSLERGRMETQYF
many TRBJ2-7 . 15 TRBV29-1 TGCAGCGCTGTGAGTGGCGGAACCAAACTCTACGAGCAGTACTTC CSAVSGGTKLYEQYF
. TRBJ1-6 . 17 TRBV12-3/TRBV12-4 TGTGCCAGCAGCCTAGGGCGGGGAACGTCCTATAATTCACCCCTCCACTTT CASSLGRGTSYNSPLHF
. TRBJ2-3 . 17 TRBV5-1 TGCGCCAGCAGCTTGGGGACCGGAGGGTCTAGCACAGATACGCAGTATTTT CASSLGTGGSSTDTQYF
. TRBJ2-3 . 12 TRBV6-1 TGTGCCATTCGGGTAGTCACAGATACGCAGTATTTT CAIRVVTDTQYF
few TRBJ2-7 . 12 TRBV29-1 TGCAGCATCACGCGGGGTCCCTACGAGCAGTACTTC CSITRGPYEQYF
. TRBJ1-2 . 15 TRBV29-1 TGCAGCGTTGAAGAGGCAACTTTTTGGGACTATGGCTACACCTTC CSVEEATFWDYGYTF
few TRBJ2-1 TRBD1 15 TRBV20-1 TGCAGTGCCAAGGACAGGCCGAACTCCTACAATGAGCAGTTCTTC CSAKDRPNSYNEQFF
. TRBJ1-6 . 15 TRBV3-1 TGTGCCAGCAGCCCCTTGACTGGGCGGAATTCACCCCTCCACTTT CASSPLTGRNSPLHF
. TRBJ2-1 TRBD2 17 TRBV11-2 TGTGCCAGCAGCTTCGGACTAGCCGCACTAGCGTACAATGAGCAGTTCTTC CASSFGLAALAYNEQFF
. TRBJ2-1 . 14 TRBV20-1 TGCAGGGCCGAGACGGAGGGAGTGGGGAATGAGCAGTTCTTC CRAETEGVGNEQFF
few TRBJ2-7 . 12 TRBV29-1 TGCAGCGTTGGTTACAGCGGCTACGAGCAGTACTTC CSVGYSGYEQYF
. TRBJ2-1 TRBD2 17 TRBV27 TGTGCCAGCAGTCCACGAGAGGGCGGGAGCTCCTACAATGAGCAGTTCTTC CASSPREGGSSYNEQFF
few TRBJ1-2 . 17 TRBV30 TGTGCCTGGAGTGTACCCCCTCTTAGACAGGCGCGCGGCGGCTACACCTTC CAWSVPPLRQARGGYTF
few TRBJ2-7 . 14 TRBV15 TGTGCCACTATTCCGGGTTACAACTCCTACGAGCAGTACTTC CATIPGYNSYEQYF